This TCR beta chain was identified during a study of blood T cell repertoires in COVID-19. J was trimmed by 4 bases and V by 0 bases; bases with no gene match: 9. The V gene's germline CDR1 is SGHRS and CDR2 YFSETQ. The CDR3 extends over 17 amino acids. Clones were sequenced by immunoSEQ multiplex PCR, and TCRdb holds only the in-frame ones, with some missing. The sample holds approximately 220,000 clones, just under 90% seen once. Participants spanned ages about 18 to 95 years and resided in about two dozen US areas. This chain connects TRBV5-1 to TRBJ2-3; 9 bases line up with TRBD1. The receptor comes from a man aged 25-45 years who had recovered from COVID-19. The sequenced material came from PBMCs or T cells enriched from blood (not recorded which). The CDR3 loop reads CASSLELQGAGADTQYF. CDR3 nucleotide sequence: TGCGCCAGCAGCTTGGAGCTACAGGGGGCAGGAGCAGATACGCAGTATTTT.